This passage covers 8 T cell receptor beta chains from one sample sequenced in a study of blood T cell repertoires in COVID-19. Clones were read by immunoSEQ multiplex PCR, and TCRdb kept only the in-frame ones, dropping some. The data contain under 300,000 clones, over 75% of them singletons. Sequencing used peripheral blood. The source is a human donor in a cohort sampled during active COVID-19.

The V gene is TRBV18, the J gene TRBJ1-4; 7 nucleotides match TRBD1. The V and J ends lost 1 base and 7 bases, in that order; junction bases with no gene match: 6. Germline V lookup: CDR1 KGHSH, CDR2 LQKENI. CDR3 length: 15 amino acids. The CDR3 protein is CASSPRPPGGEKLFF. CDR3 coding DNA: TGTGCCAGCTCACCACGACCCCCAGGGGGTGAAAAACTGTTTTTT.

This chain links TRBV7-8 with TRBJ2-1; 11 nucleotides line up with TRBD1. Germline V CDR1 and CDR2: SGHVS, FQNEAQ. CDR3 length: 16 residues. After removal of 3 bases from V and 6 bases from J, the junction contained 7 bases not matched to a gene. The CDR3 region has the DNA TGTGCCAGCAGCTTCTTGACCGGGACAGGGGGCAATGAGCAGTTCTTC. As protein: CASSFLTGTGGNEQFF.

This clone has at least ten counts. The chain couples TRBV4-2 to TRBJ2-1, with TRBD2 identical over 7 bases. CDR3 size: 16 residues. Germline V gives CDR1 LGHNA, CDR2 YNFKEQ. V gave up 0 bases and J gave up 4 bases; unmatched junction bases: 6. CDR3 sequence reads: CASSQDGLGGYNEQFF. For the CDR3, the DNA is TGTGCCAGCAGCCAAGATGGACTAGGAGGGTACAATGAGCAGTTCTTC.

V is TRBV30 and J is TRBJ2-5; D is possibly TRBD1 (6 bases). This CDR3 contains 14 residues. Per the germline V gene, CDR1 is GTSNPN and CDR2 is SVGIG (reference sequence). Between the trimmed V and J ends, which lost 0 bases and 5 bases, there was a span of 13 bases. Written as DNA, the CDR3 is TGTGCCTGGAGTGTAGCCCAGGGGCGGGAGACCCAGTACTTC. It yields the protein CAWSVAQGRETQYF.

The rearrangement uses TRBV5-6 and TRBJ1-5; no clear D. Per germline, CDR1 SGHDT and CDR2 YYEEEE. CDR3 length: 14 residues. V lost 1 base to trimming and J lost 4 bases, with 9 bases between them. In DNA, the CDR3 is TGTGCCAGCAGCTTGCTGGGCTTTAATCAGCCCCAGCATTTT. Protein product: CASSLLGFNQPQHF.

This chain links TRBV2 with TRBJ1-4; D possibly corresponds to TRBD1 (6 bases). The germline gives CDR1 SNHLY, CDR2 FYNNEI. Deletions cut 6 bases from V and 2 bases from J, with 13 bases between. The CDR3 runs to 15 residues. The CDR3 loop reads CASRSHRATNEKLFF. The CDR3, as DNA: TGTGCCAGCAGAAGCCACAGGGCCACTAATGAAAAACTGTTTTTT.

The table lists this clone with a few counts. The rearrangement links TRBV3-1 (or the pseudogene TRBV3-2) to TRBJ2-2; a possible D gene is TRBD1 (6 bases). Germline V CDR1 and CDR2: LGHDT, YNNKEL (reference sequence). This CDR3 region has 15 residues. Deletions cut 4 bases from V and 8 bases from J, with 17 bases between. In DNA, the CDR3 is TGTGCCAGCAGCCCGCGGACAGCCCTCGGGGGGGAGCTGTTTTTT. Translation gives CASSPRTALGGELFF.

This clone was seen once. This rearrangement joins TRBV28 to TRBJ2-7, with a possible D match to TRBD1 (5 bases). The germline V and J ends were trimmed by 6 bases and 3 bases, with 9 bases remaining between them. This CDR3 is 12 amino acids long. Germline-derived CDR1 and CDR2 are MDHEN and SYDVKM. The CDR3 sequence: CASSSGFYEQYF. As DNA, the CDR3 is TGTGCCAGCAGCTCAGGGTTCTACGAGCAGTACTTC.